This entry lists 25 T cell receptor beta chains sequenced from one sample in a study of Graves' ophthalmopathy and Graves' hyperthyroidism. From RNA, the CDR3 regions of TCR beta chains were amplified and sequenced. Following a first-round RT-PCR that used HTBI primers, a second-round multiplex PCR was carried out. TCRdb reprocessed the multiplex PCR reads with MiXCR, giving one entry per CDR3 protein. The sample consists of 680,000 or so distinct CDR3 sequences, 22% of them appearing once. The specimen was peripheral blood. These receptors all stem from a young woman with stable Graves' hyperthyroidism. Some clones in this sample may be carry-over from other donors' samples.

This clonotype turned up a few times. The chain recombines TRBV5-6 with TRBJ2-7, with 8 bases aligning to TRBD1. The V gene end was trimmed by 3 bases and the J gene end by 5 bases; junction bases not matched to a gene: 7. Looked up from germline, CDR1 is SGHDT and CDR2 is YYEEEE. This CDR3 is built from 14 residues. The CDR3 region is CASSYKDRVNEQYF. The CDR3 coding sequence is TGTGCCAGCAGCTATAAGGACAGGGTCAACGAGCAGTACTTC.

The chain combines TRBV11-2 with TRBJ1-1; 9 bases fit TRBD1. The V segment lost 5 bases and the J segment 9 bases; nucleotides outside the gene matches: 13. Germline-derived CDR1 and CDR2 are SGHAT and FQNNGV. The CDR3 length is 15 residues. As DNA, the CDR3 is TGTGCCAGCAGCCCAGGGACAGGGACCACAACCCAAGCTTTCTTT. Protein sequence: CASSPGTGTTTQAFF.

V usage is TRBV27 and J usage is TRBJ1-2; D is ambiguous. In germline, CDR1 is MNHEY, CDR2 SMNVEV (reference sequence). Trimming removed 2 bases at V and 2 bases at J, with 18 bases between. The CDR3 consists of 17 residues. Here the CDR3 reads CASSLDYSDGRNYGYTF. In nucleotides, the CDR3 is TGTGCCAGCAGTTTAGACTACTCAGACGGAAGGAACTATGGCTACACCTTC.

This clonotype showed up many times. The genes are TRBV29-1 and TRBJ2-5; D may be TRBD2 (6 bases). Germline V lookup: CDR1 SQVTM, CDR2 ANQGSEA. V was cut by 3 bases and J by 1 base, with 9 bases left in between. This CDR3 has 13 residues. CDR3 sequence reads: CSVDGGIQETQYF. DNA for the CDR3: TGCAGCGTTGATGGGGGGATCCAAGAGACCCAGTACTTC. The entire variable domain, with the rest obtained from reference TRBV29-1 and TRBJ2-5, is as follows: SAVISQKPSRDICQRGTSLTIQCQVDSQVTMMFWYRQQPGQSLTLIATANQGSEATYESGFVIDKFPISRPNLTFSTLTVSNMSPEDSSIYLCSVDGGIQETQYFGPGTRLLVL.

This clonotype was seen repeatedly, ten times or more. V is TRBV11-2 and J is TRBJ2-5; possible D gene TRBD2, 6 bases. The CDR3 is 16 amino acids. The germline V and J ends were trimmed by 5 bases and 4 bases, with 20 bases remaining between them. Germline V gene sequence: CDR1 SGHAT, CDR2 FQNNGV. Here the CDR3 DNA reads TGTGCCAGCAGCCCCCAGCCCGGGAGTCATCGAGAGACCCAGTACTTC. This sequence encodes CASSPQPGSHRETQYF.

This clonotype was seen only a few times. The chain recombines TRBV6-1 with TRBJ1-2; maybe TRBD1 (5 bases). Per germline, CDR1 MNHNS and CDR2 SASEGT. This CDR3 spans 14 amino acids. Trimming cost V 7 bases and J 5 bases, with 17 bases left between them. This chain's CDR3 is CASMRTGGGYGYTF. In DNA, the CDR3 is TGTGCCAGCATGAGAACTGGGGGAGGTTATGGCTACACCTTC.

This clonotype was observed at least ten times. The chain is built from TRBV20-1 and TRBJ1-1; weak D call: TRBD1 (5 bases). Germline CDR1 reads DFQATT; CDR2 reads SNEGSKA (reference sequence). This CDR3 spans 13 amino acids. V lost 3 bases to trimming and J lost 1 base, with 9 bases between them. The CDR3 nucleotides are TGCAGTGCTAGTGGGGGGAGGAACACTGAAGCTTTCTTT. It encodes CSASGGRNTEAFF.

There are a few counts of this clonotype. The chain is built from TRBV7-9 and TRBJ2-2; D is possibly TRBD2 (6 bases). V dropped 0 bases and J dropped 6 bases, with 11 bases sitting between them. CDR3 size: 15 residues. Germline V CDR1 and CDR2: SEHNR, FQNEAQ (reference sequence). The CDR3 nucleotides read TGTGCCAGCAGCTTAGCCCCCGGAGGGGCCGGGGAGCTGTTTTTT. Translated, it gives CASSLAPGGAGELFF.

This clonotype appeared many times. V is TRBV27 and J is TRBJ2-2, with D possibly matching TRBD1 (5 bases). V gave up 6 bases and J gave up 6 bases, with 11 bases separating them. Germline V CDR1 and CDR2: MNHEY, SMNVEV (reference sequence). The CDR3 contains 13 residues. The DNA for the CDR3 is TGTGCCAGCAGCTTTCAGGGTCCCGGGGAGCTGTTTTTT. As protein: CASSFQGPGELFF.

This clonotype was seen only a few times. The chain is built from TRBV12-3 or TRBV12-4 and TRBJ1-1; D gene ambiguous. The length of the CDR3 is 17 residues. The V gene lost 6 bases and the J gene lost 0 bases, with 20 bases spanning the gap. The CDR3 protein is CASSHRLRQILNTEAFF. CDR3 coding DNA: TGTGCCAGCAGCCACCGACTCCGGCAGATACTGAACACTGAAGCTTTCTTT.

This clonotype was observed many times. The chain uses TRBV6-1 and TRBJ1-1, with D unresolved. Germline loops: CDR1 MNHNS, CDR2 SASEGT. The CDR3 length is 12 residues. V shed 8 bases and J shed 2 bases, with 9 bases lying between them. The CDR3 sequence: CASCRLNTEAFF. The CDR3 DNA follows: TGTGCCAGCTGCAGACTAAACACTGAAGCTTTCTTT.

J is TRBJ1-3 and V is TRBV12-3 or TRBV12-4; no clear D. V gave up 7 bases and J gave up 1 base, with 11 bases separating them. The CDR3 contains 14 residues. CDR3 sequence reads: CASNDQSSGNTIYF. CDR3 DNA sequence: TGTGCCAGCAATGATCAGAGTTCTGGAAACACCATATATTTT.

This clonotype was counted many times. CDR3 loop: CASVTDPNSGANVLTF. In DNA, the CDR3 is TGTGCCAGCGTTACAGACCCGAACTCTGGGGCCAACGTCCTGACTTTC. This rearrangement joins TRBV12-3 or TRBV12-4 to TRBJ2-6, with unresolved D. V was pared by 8 bases and J by 0 bases, with 14 bases between. The CDR3 has 16 amino acids.

This sequence joins TRBV28 and TRBJ1-3; tentative D call: TRBD1 (5 bases). The CDR3 sequence is 14 residues long. Trimming took off 6 bases at V and 4 bases at J, with 13 bases between the two ends. Germline assignment: CDR1 MDHEN and CDR2 SYDVKM. As DNA, the CDR3 is TGTGCCAGCAGGGCGCAGGGAATAGGAAACACCATATATTTT. Translated: CASRAQGIGNTIYF.

This clonotype was seen a handful of times. The V call is TRBV11-3, the J call TRBJ2-7; no clear D. Looked up from germline, CDR1 is SGHNT and CDR2 is YENEEA. CDR3 length: 15 amino acids. Trimming stripped 3 bases from V and 3 bases from J, with 15 bases between. In DNA form, the CDR3 reads TGTGCCAGCAGCTTTGATCGGTCTCCGAGCTACGAGCAGTACTTC. Its translation is CASSFDRSPSYEQYF.

This clonotype appeared many times. V is TRBV10-3 and J is TRBJ1-5; 10 positions match TRBD1. The CDR3 runs 17 residues. Germline V CDR1 and CDR2: ENHRY, SYGVKD. V shed 0 bases, J shed 6 bases, and the junction held 8 bases outside the gene matches. The CDR3 DNA reads as TGTGCCATCAGTGAGTCTCCCGGGACAGGGGCGGTTCAGCCCCAGCATTTT. Translated: CAISESPGTGAVQPQHF.

This clonotype was counted only a few times. The chain has TRBV5-1 and TRBJ2-5; 11 positions agree with TRBD2. Germline V gene lookup returns CDR1 SGHRS and CDR2 YFSETQ. V shed 4 bases, J shed 6 bases, and the junction held 11 bases outside the gene matches. This CDR3 contains 16 residues. The CDR3 is CASSLGTSGPEKTQYF. The CDR3 nucleotides are TGCGCCAGCAGCCTCGGGACTAGCGGTCCGGAAAAGACCCAGTACTTC.

This clonotype showed up just a few times. Germline and junction disagree at one end, which may indicate a read error. The chain employs TRBV5-1 and TRBJ2-4, with a tentative D call TRBD1 (6 bases). The germline V gene encodes CDR1 SGHRS and CDR2 YFSETQ. CDR3 length: 16 residues. Here the CDR3 DNA reads TGCGCCAGCAGCCCTCATTCAGGGGCCCCCAAAAACATTAAGTACTTC. It specifies CASSPHSGAPKNIKYF.

This clonotype was seen ten or more times. The rearrangement uses TRBV7-2 and TRBJ1-6; perhaps TRBD1 as D (5 bases). Trimming took 0 bases from V and 5 from J, leaving 14 bases between them. This CDR3 is 17 amino acids long. From germline, CDR1 is SGHTA and CDR2 FQGNSA. The CDR3 region is CASSLARLTVDNSPLHF. CDR3 bases: TGTGCCAGCAGCTTAGCGCGATTGACAGTAGATAATTCACCCCTCCACTTT.

This clonotype has a single count. The chain uses TRBV20-1 and TRBJ1-1, with D unresolved. Trimming shortened V by 2 bases and J by 1 base, and 8 bases separated the two germline ends. The length of the CDR3 is 13 residues. Germline values: CDR1 DFQATT, CDR2 SNEGSKA (reference sequence). In DNA, the CDR3 is TGCAGTGCTAGAATAAGGGCGAACACTGAAGCTTTCTTT. Protein product: CSARIRANTEAFF.

The table lists this clonotype with many counts. The genes are TRBV6-2 or TRBV6-3 and TRBJ1-2, with TRBD1 matching 7 bases. The V gene's germline CDR1 is MNHEY and CDR2 SVGEGT. V shed 10 bases and J 5 bases; nucleotides not matched to a gene: 16. This CDR3 spans 15 amino acids. CDR3 sequence: CATTPLEQGWYGYTF. CDR3 nucleotide sequence: TGTGCCACCACTCCCCTGGAACAGGGGTGGTATGGCTACACCTTC.

This clonotype came up many times. The chain joins TRBV2 to TRBJ2-7; TRBD1 is a possible D gene (6 bases). Trimming removed 9 bases from V and 3 bases from J, with 12 bases in between. CDR1 is SNHLY and CDR2 is FYNNEI in the germline V gene. There are 12 residues in the CDR3. CDR3 coding DNA: TGTGCCAGTAAGGGACAATACTACGAGCAGTACTTC. Translated, it gives CASKGQYYEQYF.

J is TRBJ2-7 and V is TRBV5-1; the match to TRBD1 covers 7 bases. The trim removed 4 bases at V and 6 bases at J, leaving 13 bases unmatched. Germline V lookup: CDR1 SGHRS, CDR2 YFSETQ. The CDR3 runs 15 residues. CDR3 in DNA: TGCGCCAGCAGCCTGAGGACAGGCTACTCCGGCGAGCAGTACTTC. Residues: CASSLRTGYSGEQYF.

The sample holds many counts of this clonotype. CDR3 bases: TGTGCCAGCAGCTTAGCAGGGACTAGGGGACAAGAGACCCAGTACTTC. Its protein is CASSLAGTRGQETQYF. The chain recombines TRBV7-2 with TRBJ2-5, with TRBD2 matching over 8 bases. The V gene end was trimmed by 0 bases and the J gene end by 2 bases; junction bases not matched to a gene: 5. The germline CDR1 and CDR2 sequences are SGHTA and FQGNSA. The CDR3 covers 16 residues.

This clonotype has a handful of counts. The genes are TRBV3-1 and TRBJ1-1; the D is unclear. V was shortened by 2 bases and J by 3 bases, with 10 bases between the two germline ends. The CDR3 runs 14 residues. In germline, CDR1 is LGHDT, CDR2 YNNKEL (reference sequence). The CDR3 DNA follows: TGTGCCAGCAGCCAACCGGGAGGTGACACTGAAGCTTTCTTT. This gives the protein CASSQPGGDTEAFF.